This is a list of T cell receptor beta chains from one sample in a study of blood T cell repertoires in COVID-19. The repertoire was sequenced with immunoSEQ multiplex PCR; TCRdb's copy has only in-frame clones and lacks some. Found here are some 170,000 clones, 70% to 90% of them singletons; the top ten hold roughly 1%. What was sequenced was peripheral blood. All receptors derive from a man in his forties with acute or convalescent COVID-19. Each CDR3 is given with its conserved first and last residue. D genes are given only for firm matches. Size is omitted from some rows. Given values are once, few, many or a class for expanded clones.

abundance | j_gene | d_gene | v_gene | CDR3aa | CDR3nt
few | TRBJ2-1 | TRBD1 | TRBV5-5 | CASSPLPGQGSNEQFF | TGTGCCAGCAGCCCCCTCCCGGGACAGGGGTCAAATGAGCAGTTCTTC
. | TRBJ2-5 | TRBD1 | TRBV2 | CASSADRGNQETQYF | TGTGCCAGCAGTGCGGACAGGGGAAACCAAGAGACCCAGTACTTC
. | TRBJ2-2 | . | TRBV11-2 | CASSLDLGKNTGELFF | TGTGCCAGCAGCTTAGATTTGGGCAAGAACACCGGGGAGCTGTTTTTT
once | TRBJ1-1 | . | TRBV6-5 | CASRNTESNTEAFF | TGTGCCAGCAGAAACACAGAATCGAACACTGAAGCTTTCTTT
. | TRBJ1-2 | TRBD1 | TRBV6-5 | CASSYHGQGALGGYTF | TGTGCCAGCAGTTACCACGGACAGGGGGCTTTAGGAGGCTACACCTTC
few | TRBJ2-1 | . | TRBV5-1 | CASSPGSSFEQFF | TGCGCCAGCAGCCCAGGGTCATCATTCGAGCAGTTCTTC
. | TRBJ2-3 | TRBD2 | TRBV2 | CASSETGGAVADTQYF | TGTGCCAGCAGTGAAACCGGGGGGGCGGTCGCAGATACGCAGTATTTT
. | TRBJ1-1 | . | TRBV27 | CASRLGHVNTEAFF | TGTGCCAGCAGGTTGGGGCACGTGAACACTGAAGCTTTCTTT
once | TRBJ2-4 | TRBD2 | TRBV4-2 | CASRGTSGGRSKNIQYF | TGTGCCAGCAGAGGGACTAGCGGAGGCCGGTCCAAAAACATTCAGTACTTC
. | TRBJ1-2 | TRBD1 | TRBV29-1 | CSVEAGGYYGYTF | TGCAGCGTTGAGGCAGGGGGCTACTATGGCTACACCTTC
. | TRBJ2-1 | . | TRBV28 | CASSWRISYNEQFF | TGTGCCAGCAGTTGGCGGATCTCCTACAATGAGCAGTTCTTC
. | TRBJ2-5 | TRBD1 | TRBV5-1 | CASSGQGGMQETQYF | TGCGCCAGCAGCGGACAGGGTGGAATGCAAGAGACCCAGTACTTC
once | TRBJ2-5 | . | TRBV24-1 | CATSAASDKETQYF | TGTGCCACCTCAGCCGCCAGCGATAAAGAGACCCAGTACTTC
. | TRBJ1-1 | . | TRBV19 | CASSIPGSEAFF | TGTGCCAGTAGTATTCCAGGGTCTGAAGCTTTCTTT
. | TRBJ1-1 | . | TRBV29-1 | CSVVVGRGTEAFF | TGCAGCGTTGTCGTGGGGCGCGGAACTGAAGCTTTCTTT
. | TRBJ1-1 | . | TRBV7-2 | CASSLAPSGTEAFF | TGTGCCAGCAGCTTAGCGCCCTCCGGGACTGAAGCTTTCTTT
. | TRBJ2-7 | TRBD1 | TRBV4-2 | CASSQEGPGTAISYEQYF | TGTGCCAGCAGCCAAGAAGGCCCAGGGACAGCCATATCCTACGAGCAGTACTTC
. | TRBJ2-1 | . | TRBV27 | CASSRQSNALLNEQFF | TGTGCCAGCAGTAGACAGTCAAACGCCCTCCTCAATGAGCAGTTCTTC
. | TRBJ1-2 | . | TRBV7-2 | CASSLVGGGYGYTF | TGTGCCAGCAGCTTAGTTGGGGGCGGCTATGGCTACACCTTC
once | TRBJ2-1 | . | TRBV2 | CASSDQRQGNNEQFF | TGTGCCAGCAGTGATCAACGTCAGGGGAACAATGAGCAGTTCTTC
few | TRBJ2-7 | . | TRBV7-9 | CASSSLYEQYF | TGTGCCAGCAGCTCCTTATACGAGCAGTACTTC
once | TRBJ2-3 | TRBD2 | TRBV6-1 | CASSETSGGAVTQYF | TGTGCCAGCAGTGAAACTAGCGGGGGGGCCGTTACGCAGTATTTT
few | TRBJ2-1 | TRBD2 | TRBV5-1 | CASSRGDRSYNEQFF | TGCGCCAGCAGCCGGGGGGACCGCTCCTACAATGAGCAGTTCTTC
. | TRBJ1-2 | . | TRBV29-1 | CSVARTAEMGYGYTF | TGCAGCGTTGCAAGAACAGCGGAGATGGGCTATGGCTACACCTTC
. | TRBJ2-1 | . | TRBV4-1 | CASSLAGRNEQFF | TGCGCCAGCAGCCTCGCGGGGCGGAATGAGCAGTTCTTC
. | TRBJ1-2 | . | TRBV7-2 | CASGAGEVYGYTF | TGTGCCAGCGGAGCCGGGGAGGTCTATGGCTACACCTTC
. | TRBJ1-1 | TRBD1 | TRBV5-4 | CASSWTGMNTEAFF | TGTGCCAGCAGCTGGACAGGTATGAACACTGAAGCTTTCTTT
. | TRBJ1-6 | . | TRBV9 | CASSSGRGRDSPLHF | TGTGCCAGCAGCTCGGGCCGGGGAAGGGATTCACCCCTCCACTTT
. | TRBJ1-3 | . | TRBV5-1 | CASSLTGRDGNTIYF | TGCGCCAGCAGCTTGACTGGACGGGATGGAAACACCATATATTTT
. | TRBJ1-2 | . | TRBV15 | CATSRDLESINYGYTF | TGTGCCACCAGCAGAGATTTAGAGTCTATTAACTATGGCTACACCTTC
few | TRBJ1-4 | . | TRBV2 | CASTAVGSGEKLFF | TGTGCCAGCACCGCTGTGGGTTCGGGTGAAAAACTGTTTTTT
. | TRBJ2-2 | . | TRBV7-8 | CASSLAIGELFF | TGTGCCAGCAGCTTAGCTATCGGGGAGCTGTTTTTT
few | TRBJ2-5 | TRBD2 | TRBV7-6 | CASSLNLAGGLLGETQYF | TGTGCCAGCAGCTTAAACCTAGCGGGGGGGCTTTTGGGAGAGACCCAGTACTTC
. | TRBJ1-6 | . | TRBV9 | CASSVAQGNSPLHF | TGTGCCAGCAGCGTAGCACAGGGTAATTCACCCCTCCACTTT
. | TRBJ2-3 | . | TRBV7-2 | CASSRSPTAGQDTQYF | TGTGCCAGCAGCAGATCTCCAACAGCGGGACAAGATACGCAGTATTTT
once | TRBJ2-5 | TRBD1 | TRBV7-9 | CASSQTGETQYF | TGTGCCAGCAGCCAGACAGGGGAGACCCAGTACTTC
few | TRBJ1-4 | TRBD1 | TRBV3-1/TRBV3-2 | CASSRAGGTGLVANEKLFF | TGTGCCAGCAGTCGAGCCGGTGGGACAGGGTTGGTGGCTAATGAAAAACTGTTTTTT
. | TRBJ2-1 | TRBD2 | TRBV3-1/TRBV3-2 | CASSQGGFRTSGYNEQFF | TGTGCCAGCAGCCAAGGTGGGTTTAGGACTAGCGGGTACAATGAGCAGTTCTTC
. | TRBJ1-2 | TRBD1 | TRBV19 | CASSMVQGGHGNYGYTF | TGTGCCAGTAGTATGGTCCAGGGGGGACATGGGAACTATGGCTACACCTTC